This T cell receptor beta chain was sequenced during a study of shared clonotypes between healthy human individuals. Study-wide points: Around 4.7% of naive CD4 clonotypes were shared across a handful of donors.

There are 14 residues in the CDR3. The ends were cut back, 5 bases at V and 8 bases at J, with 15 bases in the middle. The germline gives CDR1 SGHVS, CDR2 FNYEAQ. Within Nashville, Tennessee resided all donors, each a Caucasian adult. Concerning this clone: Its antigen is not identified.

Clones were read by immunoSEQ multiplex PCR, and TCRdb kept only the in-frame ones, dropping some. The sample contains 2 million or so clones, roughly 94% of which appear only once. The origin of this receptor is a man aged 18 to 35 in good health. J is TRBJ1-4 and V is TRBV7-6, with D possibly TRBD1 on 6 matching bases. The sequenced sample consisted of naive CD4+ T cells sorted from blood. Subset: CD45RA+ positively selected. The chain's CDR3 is CASSIDRKREKLFF. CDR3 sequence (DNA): TGTGCCAGCAGCATAGACAGGAAGAGGGAAAAACTGTTTTTT.